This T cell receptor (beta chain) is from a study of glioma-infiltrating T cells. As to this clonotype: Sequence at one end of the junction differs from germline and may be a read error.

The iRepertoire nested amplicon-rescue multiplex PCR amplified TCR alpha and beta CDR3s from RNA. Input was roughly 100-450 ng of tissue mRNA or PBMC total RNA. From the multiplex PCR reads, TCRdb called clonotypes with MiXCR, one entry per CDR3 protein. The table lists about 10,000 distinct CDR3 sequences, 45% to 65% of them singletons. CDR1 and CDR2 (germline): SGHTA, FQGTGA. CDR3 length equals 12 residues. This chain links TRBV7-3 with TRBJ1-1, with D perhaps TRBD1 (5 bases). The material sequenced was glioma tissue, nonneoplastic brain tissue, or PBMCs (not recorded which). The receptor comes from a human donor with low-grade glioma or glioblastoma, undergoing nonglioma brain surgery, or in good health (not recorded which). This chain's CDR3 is CASPSGNTEPFF. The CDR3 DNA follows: TGTGCCAGCCCGTCAGGGAACACTGAACCTTTCTTT.